This T cell receptor (beta chain) was observed in a study of blood T cells in healthy people across ages. The study, taken as a whole, reports: The fall in TCR beta diversity per million T cells was roughly linear with age.

A second PCR, run for about 7 to 11 cycles, used a sample-barcoded 5' primer plus a J-beta primer mix. A single record per CDR3 protein comes from TCRdb applying MiXCR to the 5' RACE reads. In the table there are about 1 million distinct CDR3 sequences, around 27% of which are singletons. This clonotype was picked up a small number of times. Its antigen is unidentified. Germline lookup yields CDR1 SQVTM and CDR2 ANQGSEA. V shed 4 bases and J shed 1 base, with 15 bases lying between them. This CDR3 region has 15 residues. These records were also assigned to another study, of T cells of mothers and their children. In that study: Nine systemically healthy Caucasian donors: three mothers, six children. Overlap measured in related mother-child pairs was slightly, non-significantly higher than in unrelated pairs.

The source of this sequence is a girl aged 2-9 years in good health. This chain uses TRBV29-1 with TRBJ2-3, with D unclear. Material for sequencing was blood. The CDR3 DNA is TGCAGCGTTGTCCCCTCGCGCGGACGCACAGATACGCAGTATTTT. This codes for CSVVPSRGRTDTQYF.